This TCR beta chain derives from a study of somatic mutations in cytotoxic T cells in rheumatoid arthritis. Study summary: After diagnosis, patient blood (30 ml EDTA) was drawn right away, before any treatment was given. Including V beta1+ cells that were sequenced for TCRB, some T-cell populations stained with V beta antibodies were flow-sorted at nearly 100% purity. Points from the study as a whole: Among rheumatoid arthritis patients and age-matched healthy controls, CD8+ T-cell clonality was not significantly different.

A single count supports this clone. The antigen is unknown. Authors' processing steps: Large patient CD8+ clones, those above 1%, rarely matched published virus-specific TCRB sequences. The assay was immunoSEQ multiplex PCR, and TCRdb's table has in-frame clones only and misses some. That table is the source of V, J and clone size, and D and trimming were worked out from the DNA. The repertoire holds roughly 13,000 clones, around 77% seen once, with more than 15% in the top ten. Trimming pared 0 bases from V and 2 bases from J, leaving 5 bases between. Germline V gene sequence: CDR1 SGHNT, CDR2 YYREEE (reference sequence). The CDR3 totals 13 residues.

What was sequenced was CD8+ T cells sorted from blood. This receptor was taken from an adult with rheumatoid arthritis. The chain couples TRBV5-4 to TRBJ1-2; D ambiguous. The CDR3 here is CASSLDGNYGYTF. For the CDR3, the DNA is TGTGCCAGCAGCTTGGATGGGAACTATGGCTACACCTTC.